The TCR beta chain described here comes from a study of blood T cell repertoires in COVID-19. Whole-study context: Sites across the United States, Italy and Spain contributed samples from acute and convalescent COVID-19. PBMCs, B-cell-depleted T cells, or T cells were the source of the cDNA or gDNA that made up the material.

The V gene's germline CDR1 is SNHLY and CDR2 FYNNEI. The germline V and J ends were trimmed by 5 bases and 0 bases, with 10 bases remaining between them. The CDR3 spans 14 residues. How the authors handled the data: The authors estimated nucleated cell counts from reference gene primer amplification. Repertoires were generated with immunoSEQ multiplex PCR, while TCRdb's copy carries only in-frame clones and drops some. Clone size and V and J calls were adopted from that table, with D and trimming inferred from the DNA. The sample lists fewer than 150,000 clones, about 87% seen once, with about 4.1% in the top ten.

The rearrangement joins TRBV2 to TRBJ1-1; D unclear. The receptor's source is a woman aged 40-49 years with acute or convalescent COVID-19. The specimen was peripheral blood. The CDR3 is CASSLSSMNTEAFF. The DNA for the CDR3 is TGTGCCAGCAGTCTAAGTTCTATGAACACTGAAGCTTTCTTT.